The 21 T cell receptor beta chains below all came from one sample that was sequenced in a study of OX40 agonist ivuxolimab in advanced cancers. TCRdb keeps only in-frame clones here, not all; method: immunoSEQ multiplex PCR. This sample has about 26,000 clones, with 70% to 90% found just once. The sample in question was CD4+ or CD8+ T cells sorted from blood, obtained in a trial of the OX40 agonist ivuxolimab. The receptors were gathered from an adult with an advanced solid tumor such as melanoma, head and neck, liver or kidney cancer.

The rearrangement uses TRBV6-6 and TRBJ1-5, with 7 nucleotides matching TRBD1. Germline lookup yields CDR1 MNHNY and CDR2 SVGAGI (reference sequence). Trimming removed 6 bases from V and 2 bases from J; junction bases left unmatched: 4. This CDR3 is built from 14 residues. CDR3 in DNA: TGTGCCAGCAGCCCCGGGACAGGCAATCAGCCCCAGCATTTT. Translating it yields CASSPGTGNQPQHF.

This clone was picked up one time. The chain is built from TRBV28 and TRBJ2-2, with 10 bases identical to TRBD2. The germline gives CDR1 MDHEN, CDR2 SYDVKM. The CDR3 is made up of 16 amino acids. V was pared by 6 bases and J by 6 bases, with 10 bases of the junction left unmatched. CDR3 amino acids: CASRLQAGGEPGELFF. The CDR3 region has the DNA TGTGCCAGCAGACTTCAAGCGGGAGGGGAACCCGGGGAGCTGTTTTTT.

The chain employs TRBV19 and TRBJ1-5; unclear D gene. With 5 bases removed from V and 5 bases from J, the gap between germline ends came to 16 bases. The germline gives CDR1 LNHDA, CDR2 SQIVND (reference sequence). The CDR3 spans 15 residues. Written as DNA, the CDR3 is TGTGCCAGTAGTGAGGGAATGGGCTTCCATCAGCCCCAGCATTTT. Protein sequence: CASSEGMGFHQPQHF. The full variable domain, completed using reference TRBV19 and TRBJ1-5, is DGGITQSPKYLFRKEGQNVTLSCEQNLNHDAMYWYRQDPGQGLRLIYYSQIVNDFQKGDIAEGYSVSREKKESFPLTVTSAQKNPTAFYLCASSEGMGFHQPQHFGDGTRLSIL.

V and J are TRBV5-4 and TRBJ2-1; no reliable D call. The CDR3 length is 11 residues. Deletions cut 1 base from V and 5 bases from J, with 1 base between. Germline V gene data show CDR1 as SGHNT and CDR2 as YYREEE (reference sequence). CDR3 in amino acids: CASSLNNEQFF. The CDR3 DNA reads as TGTGCCAGCAGCTTGAACAATGAGCAGTTCTTC. The whole variable domain, filled in from reference TRBV5-4 and TRBJ2-1, reads ETGVTQSPTHLIKTRGQQVTLRCSSQSGHNTVSWYQQALGQGPQFIFQYYREEENGRGNFPPRFSGLQFPNYSSELNVNALELDDSALYLCASSLNNEQFFGPGTRLTVL.

CDR3: CARRWAAGGGPGETQYF. CDR3 nucleotide sequence: TGCGCCCGCCGCTGGGCCGCGGGGGGGGGCCCGGGAGAGACCCAGTACTTC. The gene calls are TRBV5-1 and TRBJ2-5, with TRBD2 matching 9 bases. Germline loops: CDR1 SGHRS, CDR2 YFSETQ. V trimming: 10 bases; J trimming: 4 bases; junction bases outside the gene matches: 20. The length of the CDR3 is 17 residues.

V usage is TRBV5-6 and J usage is TRBJ2-1; D ambiguous. V shed 0 bases and J shed 6 bases, with 16 bases lying between them. CDR1 and CDR2 (germline): SGHDT, YYEEEE. The CDR3 contains 16 residues. CDR3 sequence reads: CASSLVRLGFGNEQFF. The CDR3 nucleotides read TGTGCCAGCAGCTTGGTGAGGTTAGGTTTTGGCAATGAGCAGTTCTTC. The full variable domain, rest sourced from reference TRBV5-6 and TRBJ2-1, is DAGVTQSPTHLIKTRGQQVTLRCSPKSGHDTVSWYQQALGQGPQFIFQYYEEEERQRGNFPDRFSGHQFPNYSSELNVNALLLGDSALYLCASSLVRLGFGNEQFFGPGTRLTVL.

The V gene is TRBV19, the J gene TRBJ1-5; the D gene is possibly TRBD1 (5 bases). Per the germline V gene, CDR1 is LNHDA and CDR2 is SQIVND (reference sequence). This CDR3 has 13 residues. V lost 3 bases and J 4 bases, leaving 7 bases between the germline ends. Written as DNA, the CDR3 is TGTGCCAGTAGTATTGGGGGGAATCAGCCCCAGCATTTT. Translated: CASSIGGNQPQHF.

The rearrangement joins TRBV5-5 to TRBJ1-5, with D uncertain. The CDR3 consists of 15 residues. CDR1 and CDR2 from the germline V gene are SGHKS and YYEKEE (reference sequence). The V and J ends lost 3 bases and 2 bases respectively, with 12 bases between them. The CDR3 nucleotides are TGTGCCAGCAGCTGGGGTGAAATTGGCAATCAGCCCCAGCATTTT. Translating it yields CASSWGEIGNQPQHF.

J is TRBJ2-1 and V is TRBV27; 9 nucleotides align to TRBD2. Germline V lookup: CDR1 MNHEY, CDR2 SMNVEV (reference sequence). The CDR3 runs to 15 residues. The V gene end was trimmed by 10 bases and the J gene end by 4 bases; junction bases not matched to a gene: 11. The DNA for the CDR3 is TGTGCCACCTCTAGCGGGATCTCCCTATACAATGAGCAGTTCTTC. Translation: CATSSGISLYNEQFF.

The genes are TRBV28 and TRBJ2-5; 7 nucleotides align to TRBD1. Germline V gives CDR1 MDHEN, CDR2 SYDVKM. The CDR3 has 13 residues. V lost 6 bases and J lost 2; bases outside the gene matches: 3. CDR3 in DNA: TGTGCCAGCAGCCCGGACAGGCAAGAGACCCAGTACTTC. Its translation is CASSPDRQETQYF.

DNA for the CDR3: TGTGCCAGCGTGGGTATCTACGAGCAGTACTTC. Translating gives CASVGIYEQYF. The chain uses TRBV7-9 and TRBJ2-7; D gene unclear. This CDR3 contains 11 residues. The V end was cut by 8 bases, the J end by 3 bases, with 8 bases between. Germline CDR1 reads SEHNR; CDR2 reads FQNEAQ (reference sequence).

J is TRBJ2-7 and V is TRBV29-1, with TRBD2 identical over 8 bases. This CDR3 contains 13 residues. CDR1 and CDR2 from the germline V gene are SQVTM and ANQGSEA. With 3 bases clipped from V and 2 bases from J, the junction kept 3 bases outside the gene matches. CDR3: CSVELRGAYEQYF. The CDR3 DNA sequence: TGCAGCGTTGAGTTGCGGGGGGCCTACGAGCAGTACTTC.

V is TRBV5-5 and J is TRBJ1-3; 9 bases align to TRBD1. The ends lost 3 bases at V and 1 base at J; junction bases unmatched: 2. The V gene's germline CDR1 is SGHKS and CDR2 YYEKEE (reference sequence). CDR3 length equals 15 residues. The CDR3 loop reads CASSSGTGSGNTIYF. CDR3 coding DNA: TGTGCCAGCAGCTCCGGGACAGGGTCTGGAAACACCATATATTTT.

The chain links TRBV18 to TRBJ2-5; D possibly corresponds to TRBD1 (6 bases). With the DNA end fitting TRBJ2-7 better, the J assignment may be wrong. The V gene's germline CDR1 is KGHSH and CDR2 LQKENI. There are 13 residues in the CDR3. The CDR3 protein is CASSPGQNYEQYF. DNA for the CDR3: TGTGCCAGCTCACCAGGACAGAACTACGAGCAGTACTTC.

The chain combines TRBV27 with TRBJ1-5, with 8 positions matching TRBD1. V shed 5 bases, J shed 0 bases, and the junction held 15 bases outside the gene matches. The CDR3 totals 19 residues. Per the germline V gene, CDR1 is MNHEY and CDR2 is SMNVEV (reference sequence). In DNA form, the CDR3 reads TGTGCCAGCAGTACCCTCGGGACAGGCGGCCCTCTTAGCAATCAGCCCCAGCATTTT. Translation: CASSTLGTGGPLSNQPQHF.

This clone was observed a few times. The chain joins TRBV9 to TRBJ2-7; D perhaps matches TRBD2 (5 bases). The V and J ends lost 4 bases and 0 bases respectively, with 17 bases between them. The CDR3 length is 16 residues. Germline V gene lookup returns CDR1 SGDLS and CDR2 YYNGEE. CDR3 amino acids: CASSPSGIQSSYEQYF. In DNA, the CDR3 is TGTGCCAGCAGCCCCTCCGGGATCCAGAGCTCCTACGAGCAGTACTTC.

This CDR3 is CASSPGTHYEQYF. CDR3 sequence (DNA): TGTGCCAGCTCACCGGGGACCCACTACGAGCAGTACTTC. The chain combines TRBV18 with TRBJ2-7; D tentatively reads TRBD1 or TRBD2 (5 bases each). The CDR3 is made up of 13 amino acids. The ends were cut back, 3 bases at V and 3 bases at J, with 9 bases in the middle. Germline lookup yields CDR1 KGHSH and CDR2 LQKENI.

CDR3 protein: CAWRTSGPNEQFF. In DNA, the CDR3 is TGTGCCTGGAGGACTAGCGGACCCAATGAGCAGTTCTTC. The chain recombines TRBV30 with TRBJ2-1; 9 bases align to TRBD2. Per germline, CDR1 GTSNPN and CDR2 SVGIG (reference sequence). This CDR3 has 13 residues. V lost 3 bases, J lost 6 bases, and 3 bases stayed unmatched. Filled out from reference TRBV30 and TRBJ2-1, the complete variable domain reads SQTIHQWPATLVQPVGSPLSLECTVEGTSNPNLYWYRQAAGRGLQLLFYSVGIGQISSEVPQNLSASRPQDRQFILSSKKLLLSDSGFYLCAWRTSGPNEQFFGPGTRLTVL.

The chain uses TRBV9 and TRBJ2-7; D not certain. The CDR3 totals 17 residues. The germline V gene has CDR1 SGDLS and CDR2 YYNGEE. V was shortened by 4 bases and J by 0 bases, with 20 bases between the two germline ends. The CDR3 coding sequence is TGTGCCAGCAGCCCCCACCCGGAGACATTAGACTCCTACGAGCAGTACTTC. Residues: CASSPHPETLDSYEQYF.

A single count supports this clone. The chain employs TRBV19 and TRBJ2-7; TRBD2 is a possible D gene (5 bases). The CDR3 has 14 residues. Germline lookup yields CDR1 LNHDA and CDR2 SQIVND (reference sequence). Between the trimmed V and J ends, which lost 1 base and 2 bases, there was a span of 9 bases. In DNA form, the CDR3 reads TGTGCCAGTAGTATAGTCACCGGGGCCTACGAGCAGTACTTC. Translated: CASSIVTGAYEQYF.

This sequence joins TRBV13 and TRBJ2-7; 7 nucleotides line up with TRBD1. CDR3 length: 13 residues. With 4 bases clipped from V and 3 bases from J, the junction kept 3 bases outside the gene matches. The germline CDR1 and CDR2 sequences are PRHDT and FYEKMQ (reference sequence). The CDR3 here is CASSSGTVYEQYF. The CDR3 nucleotides read TGTGCCAGCAGCTCCGGGACAGTCTACGAGCAGTACTTC.